Described below is a single TCR beta chain sequence and its context. Its antigen is currently unknown. Possible read error: a much larger clone is one base away. Alongside a J-beta primer mix, a sample-barcoded 5' primer served in a second PCR lasting about 6 to 11 cycles. TCRdb re-analysed the 5' RACE reads in MiXCR, keeping a single row per CDR3 protein. The sample holds some 1.5 million distinct CDR3 sequences; 40% to 45% are singletons and the top ten take around 4%. Each donor gave approximately 9.1 milliliters of peripheral blood. No fewer than 5 micrograms of total RNA were isolated from every sample. Germline lookup yields CDR1 MNHEY and CDR2 SMNVEV (reference sequence). This CDR3 spans 15 amino acids. This sample was included in a study of blood T cells in healthy people across ages. Study-wide findings and caveats: The lack of PBMC sorting stopped any conclusive naive versus antigen-experienced comparison.

The sample consisted of blood. The genes are TRBV27 and TRBJ1-2; 7 bases are shared with TRBD1. The clonotype was recovered from a woman younger than 30 in good health. This CDR3 is CAGSLIAGTAYGYTF. The CDR3 DNA sequence: TGTGCCGGCAGTTTAATAGCCGGGACAGCCTATGGCTACACCTTC.